These 20 T cell receptor beta chains were sequenced from one sample in a study of OX40 agonist ivuxolimab in advanced cancers. Sequencing used immunoSEQ multiplex PCR; TCRdb keeps in-frame clones, though not all of them. The sample holds fewer than 100,000 clones; 84% are singletons and the top ten take roughly 0.41%. This material consisted of CD4+ or CD8+ T cells sorted from blood, taken in a trial of the OX40 agonist ivuxolimab. These receptors all stem from an adult with an advanced solid tumor such as melanoma, head and neck, liver or kidney cancer.

V gene TRBV29-1 combines with J gene TRBJ2-5, with D possibly TRBD2 on 6 matching bases. V was clipped by 5 bases and J by 5 bases, with 15 bases between them. The germline gives CDR1 SQVTM, CDR2 ANQGSEA. CDR3 length: 13 amino acids. The CDR3 is CSVTRGAGETQYF. Written as DNA, the CDR3 is TGCAGCGTTACACGCGGGGCCGGGGAGACCCAGTACTTC.

This clone was seen once. The V gene is TRBV7-9, the J gene TRBJ2-5; 8 bases fit TRBD2. This CDR3 has 13 residues. V shed 5 bases and J 5 bases; nucleotides not matched to a gene: 4. Germline loops: CDR1 SEHNR, CDR2 FQNEAQ (reference sequence). CDR3 sequence reads: CASSPAGGETQYF. CDR3 nucleotide sequence: TGTGCCAGCAGCCCGGCGGGGGGCGAGACCCAGTACTTC.

The chain joins TRBV21-1 to TRBJ1-6; the table's D call of TRBD1 was not tested on the DNA. TRBV21-1 is tagged as a pseudogene. The CDR3 extends over 16 amino acids. CDR3 nucleotides: TGTGCCAGCAGCAGAGGGACAGGGGACGGTAATTCACCCCTCCACTTT. It encodes CASSRGTGDGNSPLHF.

The chain couples TRBV6-1 to TRBJ1-5; TRBD1 matches at 11 bases. V lost 4 bases to trimming and J lost 6 bases; unmatched junction nucleotides: 5. The CDR3 runs to 15 residues. The germline V gene has CDR1 MNHNS and CDR2 SASEGT. The DNA for the CDR3 is TGTGCCAGCAGTGTGGGACAGGGGGAAGGTCAGCCCCAGCATTTT. As protein: CASSVGQGEGQPQHF.

The chain uses TRBV19 and TRBJ1-6; no definite D call. V was pared by 6 bases and J by 2 bases, with 11 bases between. The length of the CDR3 is 15 residues. Germline CDR1 reads LNHDA; CDR2 reads SQIVND (reference sequence). CDR3 in amino acids: CASSNGPTYNSPLHF. Written as DNA, the CDR3 is TGTGCCAGTAGCAACGGACCAACCTATAATTCACCCCTCCACTTT.

This chain uses TRBV6-5 with TRBJ2-3, with D perhaps being TRBD1 or TRBD2 (5 bases each). The germline V and J ends were trimmed by 1 base and 4 bases, with 15 bases remaining between them. The germline gives CDR1 MNHEY, CDR2 SVGAGI. The CDR3 covers 16 residues. The chain's CDR3 is CASSYFPGVGADTQYF. In DNA, the CDR3 is TGTGCCAGCAGTTACTTCCCCGGGGTGGGGGCAGATACGCAGTATTTT.

The chain couples TRBV11-1 to TRBJ2-1; D remains unclear. V shed 1 base and J shed 0 bases, with 7 bases lying between them. The CDR3 covers 15 residues. Germline lookup yields CDR1 SGHAT and CDR2 FQDESV (reference sequence). CDR3 in amino acids: CASSLEGISYNEQFF. DNA for the CDR3: TGTGCCAGCAGCTTAGAAGGGATCTCCTACAATGAGCAGTTCTTC.

The CDR3 DNA reads as TGTGCCAGCTCACCTTCTGGGGGGCCCCAGCATTTT. Residues: CASSPSGGPQHF. V gene TRBV18 combines with J gene TRBJ1-5; possibly TRBD1 for D (5 bases). Germline values: CDR1 KGHSH, CDR2 LQKENI. V dropped 3 bases and J dropped 9 bases, with 9 bases sitting between them. This CDR3 spans 12 amino acids.

The V and J genes are TRBV28 and TRBJ1-2; D might be TRBD1 (5 bases). This CDR3 has 14 residues. Deletions cut 3 bases from V and 8 bases from J, with 16 bases between. Germline V CDR1 and CDR2: MDHEN, SYDVKM. The CDR3: CASSFIGGIGGYTF. The CDR3 DNA sequence: TGTGCCAGCAGTTTCATCGGGGGTATTGGGGGCTACACCTTC.

In nucleotides, the CDR3 is TGTGCCAGCAGTTACTCCAGACAGGGGGCAGGCTATGGCTACACCTTC. The encoded protein is CASSYSRQGAGYGYTF. The chain carries TRBV6-5 and TRBJ1-2, with 10 bases that match TRBD1. The germline V gene has CDR1 MNHEY and CDR2 SVGAGI. Trimming cost V 0 bases and J 4 bases; bases outside gene matches: 5. This CDR3 contains 16 residues.

This clone was seen a single time. The chain uses TRBV6-1 and TRBJ1-5; TRBD1 matches at 7 bases. Germline CDR1 is MNHNS and CDR2 is SASEGT. This CDR3 comprises 14 residues. V shed 9 bases and J 7 bases; nucleotides not matched to a gene: 12. This chain's CDR3 is CASCRQGGLQPQHF. CDR3 coding DNA: TGTGCCAGTTGTAGACAGGGTGGATTACAGCCCCAGCATTTT.

The genes are TRBV5-6 and TRBJ1-2; D not resolved. The length of the CDR3 is 12 residues. Trimming cost V 2 bases and J 8 bases, with 10 bases left between them. The V gene's germline CDR1 is SGHDT and CDR2 YYEEEE. In nucleotides, the CDR3 is TGTGCCAGCAGCTTCGGGGTCGGCGGCTACACCTTC. This gives the protein CASSFGVGGYTF.

The gene calls are TRBV28 and TRBJ1-5; D is possibly TRBD1 (5 bases). Per germline, CDR1 MDHEN and CDR2 SYDVKM. CDR3 length equals 14 residues. V dropped 5 bases and J dropped 6 bases, with 14 bases sitting between them. The CDR3 DNA reads TGTGCCAGCAGTCGACAGATAGGGAGTCAGCCCCAGCATTTT. Its protein product is CASSRQIGSQPQHF. Complete variable domain (other parts from reference TRBV28 and TRBJ1-5): DVKVTQSSRYLVKRTGEKVFLECVQDMDHENMFWYRQDPGLGLRLIYFSYDVKMKEKGDIPEGYSVSREKKERFSLILESASTNQTSMYLCASSRQIGSQPQHFGDGTRLSIL.

This rearrangement joins TRBV18 to TRBJ2-7, with 7 bases lining up with TRBD1. With V trimmed by 5 bases and J by 2 bases, 6 bases remained unmatched. Germline V CDR1 and CDR2: KGHSH, LQKENI. This CDR3 is built from 14 residues. Here the CDR3 DNA reads TGTGCCAGCTCAGTAACCGGGACAGCCTACGAGCAGTACTTC. Translating it yields CASSVTGTAYEQYF.

The gene calls are TRBV2 and TRBJ2-2; TRBD1 might be the D (5 bases). Trimming took off 8 bases at V and 0 bases at J, with 7 bases between the two ends. There are 13 residues in the CDR3. The germline V gene encodes CDR1 SNHLY and CDR2 FYNNEI. CDR3 sequence: CASGAANTGELFF. Here the CDR3 DNA reads TGTGCCAGCGGGGCAGCGAACACCGGGGAGCTGTTTTTT.

The chain joins TRBV7-7 to TRBJ2-2; the D is unclear. Per the germline V gene, CDR1 is SSHAT and CDR2 is FNYEAQ (reference sequence). V lost 7 bases and J 2 bases, leaving 29 bases between the germline ends. The CDR3 contains 20 residues. CDR3 sequence: CASTHQQLSPLGFNTGELFF. For the CDR3, the DNA is TGTGCCAGCACCCATCAACAACTCTCCCCCCTCGGATTTAACACCGGGGAGCTGTTTTTT. Together with reference TRBV7-7 and TRBJ2-2, the CDR3 gives the full variable domain: GAGVSQSPRYKVTKRGQDVTLRCDPISSHATLYWYQQALGQGPEFLTYFNYEAQPDKSGLPSDRFSAERPEGSISTLTIQRTEQRDSAMYRCASTHQQLSPLGFNTGELFFGEGSRLTVL.

The chain recombines TRBV30 with TRBJ2-7, with D tentatively TRBD2 (7 bases). This CDR3 contains 14 residues. Trimming cost V 2 bases and J 7 bases, with 18 bases left between them. Germline V gene lookup returns CDR1 GTSNPN and CDR2 SVGIG (reference sequence). CDR3 in amino acids: CAWSRGGGLSEQYF. The CDR3 DNA reads as TGTGCCTGGAGTCGGGGAGGGGGGTTAAGTGAGCAGTACTTC.

The J gene is TRBJ2-5, the V gene TRBV5-1, with D possibly being TRBD1 or TRBD2 (6 bases each). The CDR3 is 13 residues long. The germline V gene has CDR1 SGHRS and CDR2 YFSETQ. Trimming removed 2 bases from V and 5 bases from J, with 10 bases in between. The CDR3 DNA sequence: TGCGCCAGCAGCTTCGGGGGCAGGGAGACCCAGTACTTC. Residues: CASSFGGRETQYF.

CDR3 sequence reads: CASSGTGTSGSSDTQYF. CDR3 nucleotides: TGTGCCAGCAGCGGCACCGGGACTAGCGGGAGTAGCGATACGCAGTATTTT. The gene calls are TRBV7-2 and TRBJ2-3; 14 bases are shared with TRBD2. This CDR3 region has 17 residues. Per germline, CDR1 SGHTA and CDR2 FQGNSA. V gave up 5 bases and J gave up 6 bases; unmatched junction bases: 10.

The rearrangement uses TRBV4-1 and TRBJ1-3; no firm D call. This CDR3 is 15 amino acids long. Germline values: CDR1 MGHRA, CDR2 YSYEKL. V lost 0 bases and J 3 bases, leaving 9 bases between the germline ends. CDR3 coding DNA: TGCGCCAGCAGCCAAGAATTTCCCCATGGAAACACCATATATTTT. As protein: CASSQEFPHGNTIYF.